This T cell receptor beta chain was recovered during a study of T-cell memory formation after mild COVID-19. This clonotype was recorded at least ten times. TCRdb reprocessed the 5' RACE reads with MiXCR, giving one entry per CDR3 protein. This table has around 65,000 distinct CDR3 sequences, less than 9.5% appearing once. The V end lost 7 bases, the J end lost 5 bases, and 15 bases lay between the germline ends. Germline V gene sequence: CDR1 SGHDT, CDR2 YYEEEE. This CDR3 has 13 amino acids. Sequenced input: PBMCs or a T cell subset sorted from them (not recorded which). This chain links TRBV5-6 with TRBJ2-5; tentatively, D is TRBD2 (6 bases). The receptor comes from a young man who had mild COVID-19 (a few samples of this study predate the infection). Cell type and time point are not known. CDR3 amino acids: CASGDGGRETQYF. DNA of the CDR3: TGTGCCAGCGGAGACGGGGGAAGGGAGACCCAGTACTTC.